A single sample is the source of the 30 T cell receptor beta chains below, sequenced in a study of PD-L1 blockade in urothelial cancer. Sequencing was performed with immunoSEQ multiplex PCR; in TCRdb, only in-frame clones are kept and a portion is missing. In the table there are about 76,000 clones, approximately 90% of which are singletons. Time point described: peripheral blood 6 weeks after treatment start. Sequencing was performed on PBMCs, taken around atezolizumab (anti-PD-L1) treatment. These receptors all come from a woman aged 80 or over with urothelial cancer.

CDR3 region: CASSESGGFSGNTIYF. The CDR3 DNA sequence: TGTGCCAGCAGTGAGAGTGGGGGGTTCTCTGGAAACACCATATATTTT. The J gene is TRBJ1-3, the V gene TRBV6-1, with D perhaps matching TRBD1 (5 bases). V lost 3 bases and J lost 0, with 12 bases in between. There are 16 residues in the CDR3. The V gene's germline CDR1 is MNHNS and CDR2 SASEGT.

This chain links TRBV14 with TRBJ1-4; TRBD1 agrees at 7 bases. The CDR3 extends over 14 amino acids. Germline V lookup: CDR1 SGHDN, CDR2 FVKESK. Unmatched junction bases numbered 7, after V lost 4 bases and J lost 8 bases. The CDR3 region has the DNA TGTGCCAGCAGCCCACGACAGGGAGGCGAAAAACTGTTTTTT. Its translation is CASSPRQGGEKLFF. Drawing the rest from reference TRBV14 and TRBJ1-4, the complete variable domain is EAGVTQFPSHSVIEKGQTVTLRCDPISGHDNLYWYRRVMGKEIKFLLHFVKESKQDESGMPNNRFLAERTGGTYSTLKVQPAELEDSGVYFCASSPRQGGEKLFFGSGTQLSVL.

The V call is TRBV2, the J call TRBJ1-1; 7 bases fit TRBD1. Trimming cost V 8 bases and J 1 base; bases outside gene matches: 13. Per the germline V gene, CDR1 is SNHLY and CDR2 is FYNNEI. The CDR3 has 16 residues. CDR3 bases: TGTGCCAGCCGACAGGGAACCCTAATAAAGAACACTGAAGCTTTCTTT. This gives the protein CASRQGTLIKNTEAFF.

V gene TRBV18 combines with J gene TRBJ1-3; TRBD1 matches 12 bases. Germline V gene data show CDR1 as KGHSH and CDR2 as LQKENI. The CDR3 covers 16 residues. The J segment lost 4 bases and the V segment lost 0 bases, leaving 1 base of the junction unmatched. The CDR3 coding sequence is TGTGCCAGCTCACCACCGGGACAGGGGGCCGGAAACACCATATATTTT. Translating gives CASSPPGQGAGNTIYF.

DNA of the CDR3: TGTGCCAGCTTTTCGGGCAGCTCGGGGACTGAAGCTTTCTTT. This gives the protein CASFSGSSGTEAFF. The rearrangement uses TRBV25-1 and TRBJ1-1, with D unclear. The CDR3 has 14 residues. V was pared by 8 bases and J by 5 bases, with 18 bases between. CDR1 MGHDK and CDR2 SYGVNS come from the germline V gene.

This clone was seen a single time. Written as DNA, the CDR3 is TGTGCCAGTACCCTACGCCGGGACATAAAACAGCCCCAGCATTTT. It is translated as CASTLRRDIKQPQHF. The rearrangement joins TRBV19 to TRBJ1-5, with D possibly TRBD1 on 6 matching bases. The CDR3 has 15 amino acids. Trimming took 7 bases from V and 7 from J, leaving 20 bases between them. Germline-derived CDR1 and CDR2 are LNHDA and SQIVND (reference sequence).

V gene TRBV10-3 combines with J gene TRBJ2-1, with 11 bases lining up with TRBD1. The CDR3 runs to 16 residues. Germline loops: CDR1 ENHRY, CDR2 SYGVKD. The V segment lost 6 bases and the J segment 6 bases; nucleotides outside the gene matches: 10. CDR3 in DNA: TGTGCCATCAGGGCCTCGCCGGGACAGGGGGGCAATGAGCAGTTCTTC. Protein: CAIRASPGQGGNEQFF.

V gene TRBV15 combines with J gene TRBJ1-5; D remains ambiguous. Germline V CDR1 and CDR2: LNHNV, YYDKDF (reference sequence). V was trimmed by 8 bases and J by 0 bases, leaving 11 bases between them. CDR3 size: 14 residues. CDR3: CATDRGHSNQPQHF. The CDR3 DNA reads TGTGCCACCGACCGTGGGCATAGCAATCAGCCCCAGCATTTT.

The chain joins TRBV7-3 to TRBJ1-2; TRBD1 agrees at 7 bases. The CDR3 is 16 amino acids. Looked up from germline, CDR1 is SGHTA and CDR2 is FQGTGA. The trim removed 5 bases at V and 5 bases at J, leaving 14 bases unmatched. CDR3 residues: CASSLTAGTALYGYTF. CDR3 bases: TGTGCCAGCAGCCTGACGGCGGGGACAGCGCTATATGGCTACACCTTC.

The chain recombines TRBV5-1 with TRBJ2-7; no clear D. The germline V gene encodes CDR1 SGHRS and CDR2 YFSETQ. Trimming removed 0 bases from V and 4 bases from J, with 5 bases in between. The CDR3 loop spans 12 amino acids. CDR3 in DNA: TGCGCCAGCAGCTTGGACTTTTACGAGCAGTACTTC. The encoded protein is CASSLDFYEQYF.

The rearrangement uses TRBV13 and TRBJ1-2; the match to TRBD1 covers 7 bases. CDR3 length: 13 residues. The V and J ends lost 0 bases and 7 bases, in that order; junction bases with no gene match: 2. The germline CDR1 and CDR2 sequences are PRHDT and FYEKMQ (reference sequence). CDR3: CASSLGTGSGYTF. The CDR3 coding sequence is TGTGCCAGCAGCTTAGGGACAGGGAGTGGCTACACCTTC.

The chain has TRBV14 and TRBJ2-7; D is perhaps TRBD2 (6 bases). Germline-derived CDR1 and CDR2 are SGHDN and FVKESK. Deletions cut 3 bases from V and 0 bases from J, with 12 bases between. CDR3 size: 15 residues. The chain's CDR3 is CASSQGQRASYEQYF. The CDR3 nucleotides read TGTGCCAGCAGCCAGGGCCAGCGGGCCTCCTACGAGCAGTACTTC.

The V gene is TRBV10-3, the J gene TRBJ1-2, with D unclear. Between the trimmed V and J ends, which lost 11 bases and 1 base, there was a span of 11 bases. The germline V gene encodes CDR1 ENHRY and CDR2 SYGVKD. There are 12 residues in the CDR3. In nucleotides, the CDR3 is TGTGCCGGCTACAGCATTAACTATGGCTACACCTTC. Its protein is CAGYSINYGYTF.

The CDR3 DNA follows: TGTGCCAGCAGCCCCGGACTAGCGGGAGTTGGTGAGCAGTTCTTC. This encodes CASSPGLAGVGEQFF. The V gene is TRBV14, the J gene TRBJ2-1, with 13 bases identical to TRBD2. CDR1 is SGHDN, CDR2 FVKESK, per germline. The CDR3 runs to 15 residues. V gave up 4 bases and J gave up 9 bases; unmatched junction bases: 6.

The CDR3 region has the DNA TGTGCCAGCAGCAAAGGCGGGCAGCTTGACGAAAAACTGTTTTTT. Amino acid sequence: CASSKGGQLDEKLFF. This sequence joins TRBV21-1 and TRBJ1-4. TRBV21-1 is shown as a pseudogene. CDR3 length equals 15 residues.

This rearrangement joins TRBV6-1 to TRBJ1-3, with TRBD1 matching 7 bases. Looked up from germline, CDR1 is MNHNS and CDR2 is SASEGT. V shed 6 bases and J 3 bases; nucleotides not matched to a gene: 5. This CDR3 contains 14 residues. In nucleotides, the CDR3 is TGTGCCAGCAGAGGGGGCGCGGGTGGAAACACCATATATTTT. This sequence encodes CASRGGAGGNTIYF.

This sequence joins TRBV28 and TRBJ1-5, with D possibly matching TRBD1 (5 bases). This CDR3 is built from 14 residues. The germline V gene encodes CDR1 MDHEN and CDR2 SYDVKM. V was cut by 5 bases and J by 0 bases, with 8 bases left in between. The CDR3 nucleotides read TGTGCCAGCAGTGGGGGGGGTAGCAATCAGCCCCAGCATTTT. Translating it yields CASSGGGSNQPQHF. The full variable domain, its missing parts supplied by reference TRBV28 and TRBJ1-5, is DVKVTQSSRYLVKRTGEKVFLECVQDMDHENMFWYRQDPGLGLRLIYFSYDVKMKEKGDIPEGYSVSREKKERFSLILESASTNQTSMYLCASSGGGSNQPQHFGDGTRLSIL.

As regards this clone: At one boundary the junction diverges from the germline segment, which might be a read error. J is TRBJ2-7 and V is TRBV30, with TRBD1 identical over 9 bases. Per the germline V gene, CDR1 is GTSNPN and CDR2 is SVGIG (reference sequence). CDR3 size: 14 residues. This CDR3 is CAWRTTGGSYGQYF. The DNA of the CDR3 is TGTGCCTGGAGGACGACAGGGGGAAGTTACGGGCAGTACTTC.

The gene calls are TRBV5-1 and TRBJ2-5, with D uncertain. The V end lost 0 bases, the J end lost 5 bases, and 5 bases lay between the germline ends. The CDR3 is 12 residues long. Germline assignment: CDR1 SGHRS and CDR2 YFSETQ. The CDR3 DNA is TGCGCCAGCAGCTTGGACGAGGAGACCCAGTACTTC. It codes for CASSLDEETQYF.

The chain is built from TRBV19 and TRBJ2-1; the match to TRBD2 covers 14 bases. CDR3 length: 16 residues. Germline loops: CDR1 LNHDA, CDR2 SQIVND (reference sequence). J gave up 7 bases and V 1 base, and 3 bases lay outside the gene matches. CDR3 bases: TGTGCCAGTAGTATAGTAGGACTAGCGGGAGGAAATGAGCAGTTCTTC. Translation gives CASSIVGLAGGNEQFF.

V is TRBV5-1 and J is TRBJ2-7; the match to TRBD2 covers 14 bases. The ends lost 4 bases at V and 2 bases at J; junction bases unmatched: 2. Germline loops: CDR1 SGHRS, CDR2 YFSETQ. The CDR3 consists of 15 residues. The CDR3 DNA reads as TGCGCCAGCAGCACGGGACTAGCGGGGGCCTACGAGCAGTACTTC. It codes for CASSTGLAGAYEQYF.

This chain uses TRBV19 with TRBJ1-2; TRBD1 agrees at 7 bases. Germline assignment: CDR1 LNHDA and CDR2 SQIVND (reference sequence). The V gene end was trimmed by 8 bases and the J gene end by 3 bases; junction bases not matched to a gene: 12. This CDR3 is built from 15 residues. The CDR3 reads CASSPVGRGDYGYTF. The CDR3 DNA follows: TGTGCCAGTTCACCCGTCGGCAGGGGGGACTATGGCTACACCTTC.

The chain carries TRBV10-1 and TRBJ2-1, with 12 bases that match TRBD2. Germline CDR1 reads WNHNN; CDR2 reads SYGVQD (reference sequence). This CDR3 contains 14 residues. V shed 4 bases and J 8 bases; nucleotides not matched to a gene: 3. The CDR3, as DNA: TGCGCCAGCAGTGGGGGACTAGCGGGTTATGAGCAGTTCTTC. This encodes CASSGGLAGYEQFF.

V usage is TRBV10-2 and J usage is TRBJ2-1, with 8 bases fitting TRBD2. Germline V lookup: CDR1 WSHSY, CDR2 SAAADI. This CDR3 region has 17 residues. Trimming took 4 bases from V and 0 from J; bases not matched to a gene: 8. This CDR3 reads CASSVTLADLSYNEQFF. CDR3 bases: TGCGCCAGCAGTGTAACACTAGCGGATCTCTCCTACAATGAGCAGTTCTTC.

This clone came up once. CDR3 coding DNA: TGTGCCAGCTCACTTACGGGAGCCGGTGCAGATACGCAGTATTTT. Protein sequence: CASSLTGAGADTQYF. This rearrangement joins TRBV18 to TRBJ2-3, with a weak D call TRBD2 (6 bases). V gave up 4 bases and J gave up 4 bases, with 15 bases separating them. The CDR3 extends over 15 amino acids. The germline CDR1 and CDR2 sequences are KGHSH and LQKENI.

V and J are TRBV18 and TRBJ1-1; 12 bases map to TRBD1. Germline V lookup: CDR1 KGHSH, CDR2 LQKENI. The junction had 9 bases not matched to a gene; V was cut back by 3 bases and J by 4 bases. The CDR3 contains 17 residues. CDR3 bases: TGTGCCAGCTCACCGCCCGGGACAGGGGGCCGTGGCACTGAAGCTTTCTTT. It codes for CASSPPGTGGRGTEAFF.

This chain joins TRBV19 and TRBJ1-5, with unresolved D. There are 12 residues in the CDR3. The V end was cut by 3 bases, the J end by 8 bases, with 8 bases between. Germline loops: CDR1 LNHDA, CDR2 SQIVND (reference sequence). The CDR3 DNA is TGTGCCAGTAGTATCTCCGGGGAGCCCCAGCATTTT. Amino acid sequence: CASSISGEPQHF.

The CDR3, as DNA: TGTGCCAGCAGTAGCCTTCCGGACTATGGCTACACCTTC. This gives the protein CASSSLPDYGYTF. V is TRBV27 and J is TRBJ1-2; D unclear. Germline CDR1 is MNHEY and CDR2 is SMNVEV (reference sequence). The ends were cut back, 5 bases at V and 3 bases at J, with 10 bases in the middle. The CDR3 runs 13 residues.

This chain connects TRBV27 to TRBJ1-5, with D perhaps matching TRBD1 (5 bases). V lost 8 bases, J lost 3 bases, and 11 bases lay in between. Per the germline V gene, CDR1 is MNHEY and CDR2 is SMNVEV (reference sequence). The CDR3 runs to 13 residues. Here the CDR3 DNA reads TGTGCCAGCTCGGGGGGGTACAATCAGCCCCAGCATTTT. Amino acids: CASSGGYNQPQHF.

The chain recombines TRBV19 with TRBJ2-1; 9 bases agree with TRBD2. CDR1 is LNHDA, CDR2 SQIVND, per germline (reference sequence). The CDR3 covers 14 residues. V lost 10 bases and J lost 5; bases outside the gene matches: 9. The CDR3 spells CATIAGELHNEQFF. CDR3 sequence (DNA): TGTGCCACCATAGCGGGAGAACTGCACAATGAGCAGTTCTTC.